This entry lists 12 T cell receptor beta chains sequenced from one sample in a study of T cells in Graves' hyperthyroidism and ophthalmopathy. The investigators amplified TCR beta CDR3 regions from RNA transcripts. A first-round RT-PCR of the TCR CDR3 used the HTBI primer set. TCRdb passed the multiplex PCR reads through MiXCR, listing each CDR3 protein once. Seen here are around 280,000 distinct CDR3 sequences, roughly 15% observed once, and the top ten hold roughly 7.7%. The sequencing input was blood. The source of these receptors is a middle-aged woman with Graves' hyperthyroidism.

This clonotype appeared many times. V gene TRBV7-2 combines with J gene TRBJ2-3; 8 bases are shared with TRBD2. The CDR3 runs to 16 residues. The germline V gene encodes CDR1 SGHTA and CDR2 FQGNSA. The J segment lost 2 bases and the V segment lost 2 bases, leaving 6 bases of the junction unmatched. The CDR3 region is CASSLTREANTDTQYF. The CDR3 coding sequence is TGTGCCAGCAGCTTAACGCGGGAGGCCAACACAGATACGCAGTATTTT.

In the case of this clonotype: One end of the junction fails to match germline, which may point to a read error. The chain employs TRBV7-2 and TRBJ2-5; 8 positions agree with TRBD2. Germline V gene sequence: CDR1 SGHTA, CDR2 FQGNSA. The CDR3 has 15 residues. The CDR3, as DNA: TGTGCCAGCAGCTCTGTCGGGGGGGCGGGAGAGGCCCAGTACTTC. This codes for CASSSVGGAGEAQYF.

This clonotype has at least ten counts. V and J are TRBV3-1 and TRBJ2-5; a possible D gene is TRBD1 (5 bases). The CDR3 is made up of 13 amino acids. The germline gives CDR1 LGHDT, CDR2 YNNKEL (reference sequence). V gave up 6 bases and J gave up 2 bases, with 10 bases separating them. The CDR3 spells CASRRTPQETQYF. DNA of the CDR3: TGTGCCAGCAGGAGGACACCTCAAGAGACCCAGTACTTC.

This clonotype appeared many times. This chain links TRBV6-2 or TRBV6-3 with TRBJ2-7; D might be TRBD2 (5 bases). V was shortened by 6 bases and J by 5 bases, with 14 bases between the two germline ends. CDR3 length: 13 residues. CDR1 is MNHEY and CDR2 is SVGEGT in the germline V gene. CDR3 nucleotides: TGTGCCAGCAGCCCAACTAGAGTCAACGAGCAGTACTTC. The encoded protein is CASSPTRVNEQYF.

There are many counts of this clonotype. As DNA, the CDR3 is TGTGCCACCAGCCATTACGGGACAGATACGCAGTATTTT. It specifies CATSHYGTDTQYF. This rearrangement joins TRBV24-1 to TRBJ2-3; no definite D call. Germline V gives CDR1 KGHDR, CDR2 SFDVKD. This CDR3 contains 13 residues. The V end was cut by 7 bases, the J end by 3 bases, with 10 bases between.

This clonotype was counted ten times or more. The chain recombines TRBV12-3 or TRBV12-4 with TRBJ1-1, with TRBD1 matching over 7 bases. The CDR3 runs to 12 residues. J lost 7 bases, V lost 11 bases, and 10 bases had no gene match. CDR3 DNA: TGTGCCGGGGGATTTAGGGGGCGTGAAGCTTTCTTT. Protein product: CAGGFRGREAFF.

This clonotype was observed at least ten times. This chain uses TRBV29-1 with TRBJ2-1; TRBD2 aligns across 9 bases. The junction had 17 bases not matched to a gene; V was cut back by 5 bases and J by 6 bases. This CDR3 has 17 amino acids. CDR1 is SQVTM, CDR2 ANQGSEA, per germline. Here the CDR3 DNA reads TGCAGCGTTCCCCTAAAGAGGCGGGAGGGCCAGTGCAATGAGCAGTTCTTC. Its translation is CSVPLKRREGQCNEQFF.

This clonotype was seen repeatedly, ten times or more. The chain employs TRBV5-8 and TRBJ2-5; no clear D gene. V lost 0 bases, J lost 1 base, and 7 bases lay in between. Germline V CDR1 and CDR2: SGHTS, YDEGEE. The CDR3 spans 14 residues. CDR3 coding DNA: TGTGCCAGCAGCTTGGTCGCCAGCCAAGAGACCCAGTACTTC. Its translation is CASSLVASQETQYF.

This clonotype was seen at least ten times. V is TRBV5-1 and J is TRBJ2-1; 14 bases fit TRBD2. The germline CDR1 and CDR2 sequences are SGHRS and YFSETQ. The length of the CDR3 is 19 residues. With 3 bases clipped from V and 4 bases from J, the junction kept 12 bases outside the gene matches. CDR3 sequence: CASSSGLAGAQFTYNEQFF. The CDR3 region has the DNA TGCGCCAGCAGCTCGGGACTAGCGGGAGCCCAGTTTACATACAATGAGCAGTTCTTC.

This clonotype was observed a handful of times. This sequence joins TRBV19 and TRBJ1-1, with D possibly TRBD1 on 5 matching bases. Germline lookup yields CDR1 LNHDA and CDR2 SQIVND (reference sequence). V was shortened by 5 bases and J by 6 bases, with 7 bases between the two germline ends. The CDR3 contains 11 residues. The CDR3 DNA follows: TGTGCCAGTAGTTGGGGGGCTGAAGCTTTCTTT. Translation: CASSWGAEAFF.

DNA for the CDR3: TGTGCCAGTCGCGCGCCCGGTGGGCGGGGGACCCAGTACTTC. It specifies CASRAPGGRGTQYF. The chain has TRBV19 and TRBJ2-5, with TRBD2 as a possible D gene (6 bases). This CDR3 has 14 residues. The V end was cut by 8 bases, the J end by 7 bases, with 20 bases between. The germline CDR1 and CDR2 sequences are LNHDA and SQIVND (reference sequence). The full variable domain, completed using reference TRBV19 and TRBJ2-5, is DGGITQSPKYLFRKEGQNVTLSCEQNLNHDAMYWYRQDPGQGLRLIYYSQIVNDFQKGDIAEGYSVSREKKESFPLTVTSAQKNPTAFYLCASRAPGGRGTQYFGPGTRLLVL.

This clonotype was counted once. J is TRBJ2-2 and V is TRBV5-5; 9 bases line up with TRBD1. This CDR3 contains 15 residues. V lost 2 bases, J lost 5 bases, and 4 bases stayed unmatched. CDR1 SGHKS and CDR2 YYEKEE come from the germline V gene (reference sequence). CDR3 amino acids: CASSFTGGGTGELFF. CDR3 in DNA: TGTGCCAGCAGCTTCACAGGGGGCGGGACCGGGGAGCTGTTTTTT.